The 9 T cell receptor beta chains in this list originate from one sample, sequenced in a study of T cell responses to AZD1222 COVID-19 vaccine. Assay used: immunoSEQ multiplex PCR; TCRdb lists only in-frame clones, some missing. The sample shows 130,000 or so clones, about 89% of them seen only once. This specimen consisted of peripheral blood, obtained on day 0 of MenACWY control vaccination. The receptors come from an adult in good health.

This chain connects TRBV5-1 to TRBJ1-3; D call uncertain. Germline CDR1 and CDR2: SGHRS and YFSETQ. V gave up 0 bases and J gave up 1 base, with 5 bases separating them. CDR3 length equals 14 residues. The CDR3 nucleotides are TGCGCCAGCAGCTTGGGGGAATCTGGAAACACCATATATTTT. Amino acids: CASSLGESGNTIYF.

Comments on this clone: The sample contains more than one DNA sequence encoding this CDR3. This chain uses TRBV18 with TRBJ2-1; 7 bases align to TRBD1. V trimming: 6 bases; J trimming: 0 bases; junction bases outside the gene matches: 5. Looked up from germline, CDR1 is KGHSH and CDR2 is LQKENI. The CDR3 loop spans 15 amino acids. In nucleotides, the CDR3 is TGTGCCAGCTCTCCGGGACAGAGCTCCTACAATGAGCAGTTCTTC. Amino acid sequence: CASSPGQSSYNEQFF.

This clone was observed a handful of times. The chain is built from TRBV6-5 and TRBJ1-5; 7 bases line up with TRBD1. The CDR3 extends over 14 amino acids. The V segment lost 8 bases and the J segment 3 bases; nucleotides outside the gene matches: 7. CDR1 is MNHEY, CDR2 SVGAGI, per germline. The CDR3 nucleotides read TGTGCCAGCGGCCACAGGGGTACCAATCAGCCCCAGCATTTT. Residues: CASGHRGTNQPQHF.

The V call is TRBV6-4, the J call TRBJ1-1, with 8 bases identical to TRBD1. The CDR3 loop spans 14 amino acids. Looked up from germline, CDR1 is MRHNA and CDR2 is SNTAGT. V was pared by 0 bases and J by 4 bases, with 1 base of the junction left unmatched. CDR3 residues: CASSDSDRGTEAFF. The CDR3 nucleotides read TGTGCCAGCAGTGACTCCGACAGGGGCACTGAAGCTTTCTTT.

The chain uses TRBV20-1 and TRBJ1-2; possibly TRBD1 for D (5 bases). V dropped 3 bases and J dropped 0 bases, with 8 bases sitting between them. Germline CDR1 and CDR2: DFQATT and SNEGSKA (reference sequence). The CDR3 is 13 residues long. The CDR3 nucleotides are TGCAGTGCTAGTGGGACTTCTAACTATGGCTACACCTTC. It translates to CSASGTSNYGYTF.

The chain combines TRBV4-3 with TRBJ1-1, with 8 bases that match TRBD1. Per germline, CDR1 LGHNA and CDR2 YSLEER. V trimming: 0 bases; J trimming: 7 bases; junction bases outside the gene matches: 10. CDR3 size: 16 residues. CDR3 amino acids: CASSQDPRQGIGEAFF. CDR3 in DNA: TGCGCCAGCAGCCAAGACCCCAGACAGGGGATCGGTGAAGCTTTCTTT.

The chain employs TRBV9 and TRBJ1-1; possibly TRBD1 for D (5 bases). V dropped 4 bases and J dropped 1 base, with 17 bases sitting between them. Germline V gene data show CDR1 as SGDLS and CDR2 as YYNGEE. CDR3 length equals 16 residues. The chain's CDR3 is CASSPVVQGSNTEAFF. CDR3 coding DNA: TGTGCCAGCAGCCCAGTTGTTCAGGGTTCGAACACTGAAGCTTTCTTT.

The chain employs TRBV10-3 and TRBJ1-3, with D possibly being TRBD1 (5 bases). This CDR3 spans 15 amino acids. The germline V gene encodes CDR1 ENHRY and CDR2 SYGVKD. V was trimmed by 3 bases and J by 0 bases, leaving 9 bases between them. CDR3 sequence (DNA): TGTGCCATCAGTGAAAACAGGCGCTCTGGAAACACCATATATTTT. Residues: CAISENRRSGNTIYF.

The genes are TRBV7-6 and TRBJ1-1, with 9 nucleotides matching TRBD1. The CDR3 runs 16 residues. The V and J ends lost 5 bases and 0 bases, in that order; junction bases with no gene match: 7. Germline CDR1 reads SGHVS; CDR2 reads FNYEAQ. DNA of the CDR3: TGTGCCAGCAGCCCGACAGGGGGACGGATGAACACTGAAGCTTTCTTT. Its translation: CASSPTGGRMNTEAFF. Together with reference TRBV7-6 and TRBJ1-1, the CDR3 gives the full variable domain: GAGVSQSPRYKVTKRGQDVALRCDPISGHVSLYWYRQALGQGPEFLTYFNYEAQQDKSGLPNDRFSAERPEGSISTLTIQRTEQRDSAMYRCASSPTGGRMNTEAFFGQGTRLTVV.